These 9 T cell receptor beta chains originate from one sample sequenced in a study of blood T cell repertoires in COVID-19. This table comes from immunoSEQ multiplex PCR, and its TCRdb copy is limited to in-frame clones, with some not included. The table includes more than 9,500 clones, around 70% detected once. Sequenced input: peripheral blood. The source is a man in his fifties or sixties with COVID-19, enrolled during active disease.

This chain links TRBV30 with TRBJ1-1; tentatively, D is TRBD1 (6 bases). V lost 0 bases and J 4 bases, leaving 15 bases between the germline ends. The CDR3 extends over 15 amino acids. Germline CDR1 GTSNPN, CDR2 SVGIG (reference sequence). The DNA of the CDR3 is TGTGCCTGGAGTGTACCCAGGGGACGGGGCACTGAAGCTTTCTTT. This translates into CAWSVPRGRGTEAFF.

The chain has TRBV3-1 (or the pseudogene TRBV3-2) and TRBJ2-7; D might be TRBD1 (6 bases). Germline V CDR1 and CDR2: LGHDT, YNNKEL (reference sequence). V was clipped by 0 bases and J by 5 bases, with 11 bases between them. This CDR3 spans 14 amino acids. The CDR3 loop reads CASSQDGGWHEQYV. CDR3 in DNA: TGTGCCAGCAGCCAAGATGGGGGCTGGCACGAGCAGTACGTC.

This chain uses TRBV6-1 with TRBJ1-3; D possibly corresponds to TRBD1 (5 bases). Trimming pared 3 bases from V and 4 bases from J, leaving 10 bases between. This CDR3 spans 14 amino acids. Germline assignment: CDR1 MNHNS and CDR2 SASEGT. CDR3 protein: CASSDGGAGNTIYF. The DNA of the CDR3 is TGTGCCAGCAGTGACGGGGGAGCCGGAAACACCATATATTTT.

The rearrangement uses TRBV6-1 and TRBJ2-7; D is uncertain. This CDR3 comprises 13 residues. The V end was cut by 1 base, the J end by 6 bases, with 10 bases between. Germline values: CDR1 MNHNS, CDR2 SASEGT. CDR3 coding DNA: TGTGCCAGCAGTGAAGGGTGGGTAGCCGAGCAGTACGTC. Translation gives CASSEGWVAEQYV.

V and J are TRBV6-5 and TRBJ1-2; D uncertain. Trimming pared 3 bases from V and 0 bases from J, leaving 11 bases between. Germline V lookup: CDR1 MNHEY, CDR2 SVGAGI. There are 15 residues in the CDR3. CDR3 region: CASSYVRGSNYGYTF. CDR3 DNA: TGTGCCAGCAGTTATGTTAGAGGTTCTAACTATGGCTACACCTTC.

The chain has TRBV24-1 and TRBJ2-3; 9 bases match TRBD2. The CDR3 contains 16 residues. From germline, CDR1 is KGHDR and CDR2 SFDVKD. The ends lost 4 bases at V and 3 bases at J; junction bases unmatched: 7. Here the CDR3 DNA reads TGTGCCACCAGTGAACCAGGGACTAGCCTGACAGATACGCAGTATTTT. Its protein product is CATSEPGTSLTDTQYF.

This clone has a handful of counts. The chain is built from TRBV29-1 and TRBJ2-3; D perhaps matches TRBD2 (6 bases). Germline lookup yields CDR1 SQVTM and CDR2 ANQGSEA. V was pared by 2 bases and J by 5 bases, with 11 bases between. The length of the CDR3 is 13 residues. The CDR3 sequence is CSVEPGGVDTQYF. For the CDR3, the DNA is TGCAGCGTTGAACCCGGGGGAGTAGATACGCAGTATTTT.

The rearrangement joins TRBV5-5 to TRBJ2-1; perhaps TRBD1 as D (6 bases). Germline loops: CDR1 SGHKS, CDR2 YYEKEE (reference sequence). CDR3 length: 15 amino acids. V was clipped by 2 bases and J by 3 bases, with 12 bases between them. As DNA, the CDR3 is TGTGCCAGCAGCTTTAACTGGGACAACTACAATGAGCAGTTCTTC. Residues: CASSFNWDNYNEQFF.

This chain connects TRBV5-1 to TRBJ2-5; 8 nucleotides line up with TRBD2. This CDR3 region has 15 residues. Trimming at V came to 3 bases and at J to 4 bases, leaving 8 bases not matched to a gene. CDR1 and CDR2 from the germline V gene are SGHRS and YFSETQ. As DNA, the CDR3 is TGCGCCAGCAGCTCCGTCAGCGGGAGAAGAGAGACCCAGTACTTC. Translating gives CASSSVSGRRETQYF.